This paragraph covers one T cell receptor (beta chain) sequence. This sample was taken from a study of cytomegalovirus exposure and HLA in healthy donors. 60 Vbeta and 13 Jbeta primers were used in PCR. Assay: immunoSEQ multiplex PCR; the TCRdb copy retains only in-frame clones and omits some. The data hold around 130,000 clones, with approximately 71% observed a single time. The CDR3 consists of 16 residues. The V and J ends lost 2 bases and 2 bases respectively, with 15 bases between them. Germline lookup yields CDR1 MNHEY and CDR2 SVGAGI. Sequencing used PBMCs. This sequence joins TRBV6-5 and TRBJ1-1, with a weak D call TRBD1 (5 bases). This receptor was obtained from a woman aged 55-70 years in good health and CMV-seronegative. CDR3 sequence reads: CASSYQAGRVNTEAFF. The DNA for the CDR3 is TGTGCCAGCAGTTACCAAGCGGGCAGGGTCAACACTGAAGCTTTCTTT.